One T cell receptor beta chain is described in this entry. The antigen remains undetermined. This sample stems from a study of CD8+CD57+ T cells in acquired aplastic anemia. The study, taken as a whole, reports: Patients and healthy controls showed no significant CD8+ Simpson's diversity difference.

Selection for sequencing was limited to patients who had shown CD8+CD57+ cell expansion by flow cytometry. Severe acquired aplastic anemia was present in every patient. By the time of blood sampling, patients had still received no therapy. Template material for TCR beta VDJ and CDR3 profiling consisted of genomic DNA. TCRdb re-analysed the reads in MiXCR, keeping a single row per CDR3 protein. This repertoire shows about 200,000 distinct CDR3 sequences, around three fifths found once; its top ten account for roughly 61%. The CDR3 spans 15 residues. Trimming removed 2 bases from V and 7 bases from J, with 14 bases in between. From germline, CDR1 is SEHNR and CDR2 FQNEAQ (reference sequence).

Input material: sorted CD4+, CD8+, or CD8+CD57+ T cells (not recorded which) from PBMCs. The clonotype was recovered from a human donor with aplastic anemia. The chain links TRBV7-9 to TRBJ1-4; tentative D call: TRBD1 (5 bases). The CDR3 loop is CASSLFGGGSEKLFF. DNA for the CDR3: TGTGCCAGCAGCTTATTCGGTGGGGGAAGTGAAAAACTGTTTTTT.